The 2 T cell receptor beta chains below all came from one sample that was sequenced in a study of blood T cells in healthy people across ages. Combining a sample-barcoded 5' primer with a J-beta primer mix, a second PCR ran for about 7 to 11 cycles. TCRdb used MiXCR to reprocess the 5' RACE reads, holding one entry per CDR3 protein. The sample includes 790,000 or so distinct CDR3 sequences, less than 60% of them seen just once. Sequenced material: blood. The receptors here all came from an elderly man in good health.

This clonotype was counted once. The chain is built from TRBV20-1 and TRBJ2-7; the D gene is possibly TRBD1 (6 bases). The CDR3 is made up of 14 amino acids. The germline V gene has CDR1 DFQATT and CDR2 SNEGSKA (reference sequence). Deletions cut 4 bases from V and 5 bases from J, with 18 bases between. As DNA, the CDR3 is TGCAGTGCTACGAAGGACAGCCTAGGGAACGAGCAGTACTTC. It encodes CSATKDSLGNEQYF.

As regards this clonotype: A much larger clone lies one base from this, so it may be a read error. The CDR3 coding sequence is TGTGCCAGCAGTTTGGATTCTGGACGAGCGGGAGGCTACGAGCAGTACTTC. Protein: CASSLDSGRAGGYEQYF. The rearrangement uses TRBV12-3 or TRBV12-4 and TRBJ2-7, with 9 bases matching TRBD2. This CDR3 region has 17 residues. The ends lost 3 bases at V and 3 bases at J; junction bases unmatched: 12.